Described below is a single T cell receptor beta chain sequence and its context. Its antigen is not identified. Germline V gene sequence: CDR1 MNHNS, CDR2 SASEGT. With V trimmed by 6 bases and J by 8 bases, 13 bases remained unmatched. This CDR3 region has 15 residues. Arm-PCR of CDR3 regions and iRepertoire HTBI primers were used to build TCR beta libraries. TCRdb passed the multiplex PCR reads through MiXCR, listing each CDR3 protein once. The data show around 500,000 distinct CDR3 sequences, about 11% seen once. The time point denotes: newly diagnosed GD, antithyroid drugs for less than 3 months. The authors made the TCR library using RNA they extracted from PBMCs. These data are taken from a study of regulatory T cells in long-lasting Graves disease. Overall study results and limits: TRBV28, TRBJ1-2 and TRBJ2-5 were segments that persistent disease favored.

These same records also appear under a second study, on T cells in Graves' hyperthyroidism and ophthalmopathy. From that second work: Exclusion of patients followed from uncontrolled infection, other autoimmune disease, pregnancy or lactation. An initial round of RT-PCR targeting the TCR CDR3 relied on the HTBI primer set. In blood, most of the thyroid clonotypes expanded above 0.001 were also present.

Source: peripheral blood mononuclear cells (PBMCs), taken at new diagnosis, from a patient treated with antithyroid drugs. This chain connects TRBV6-1 to TRBJ2-1; TRBD1 matches 7 bases. This clonotype was sampled from a woman aged 25 to 39 with Graves disease. CDR3 nucleotides: TGTGCCAGCAGGACCCCGGACAGGACTTTGGATGAGCAGTTCTTC. Amino acid sequence: CASRTPDRTLDEQFF.